The 10 T cell receptor beta chains listed next were all sequenced from one sample in a study of blood T cell repertoires in COVID-19. Only in-frame clones appear in the TCRdb table, and some are missing; sequencing was by immunoSEQ multiplex PCR. The sample has approximately 170,000 clones, about 74% seen once. Sequenced sample: peripheral blood. These receptors were taken from a woman at least 80 years old with acute or convalescent COVID-19.

J is TRBJ2-3 and V is TRBV7-2; D possibly corresponds to TRBD2 (6 bases). Trimming took 7 bases from V and 2 from J, leaving 13 bases between them. CDR1 and CDR2 (germline): SGHTA, FQGNSA. This CDR3 has 14 amino acids. CDR3 amino acids: CASTLRGSTDTQYF. Written as DNA, the CDR3 is TGTGCCAGCACCCTACGGGGGTCCACAGATACGCAGTATTTT.

Concerning this clone itself: Distinct nucleotide sequences in the sample also encode this CDR3. The chain has TRBV7-9 and TRBJ1-5, with TRBD1 identical over 7 bases. The CDR3 is 13 residues long. In germline, CDR1 is SEHNR, CDR2 FQNEAQ (reference sequence). V lost 3 bases and J lost 5; bases outside the gene matches: 1. The CDR3 sequence: CASSFTGDQPQHF. Written as DNA, the CDR3 is TGTGCCAGCAGCTTCACAGGGGATCAGCCCCAGCATTTT. The whole variable domain, filled in from reference TRBV7-9 and TRBJ1-5, reads DTGVSQNPRHKITKRGQNVTFRCDPISEHNRLYWYRQTLGQGPEFLTYFQNEAQLEKSRLLSDRFSAERPKGSFSTLEIQRTEQGDSAMYLCASSFTGDQPQHFGDGTRLSIL.

V and J are TRBV13 and TRBJ1-2; no clear D. Trimming stripped 5 bases from V and 6 bases from J, with 13 bases between. Germline V lookup: CDR1 PRHDT, CDR2 FYEKMQ (reference sequence). This CDR3 spans 13 amino acids. The CDR3 nucleotides read TGTGCCAGCAGCCAACCCCCCCGCGATGGCTACACCTTC. This codes for CASSQPPRDGYTF.

This clone has only one observation. V gene TRBV18 combines with J gene TRBJ2-6; D might be TRBD1 (6 bases). This CDR3 spans 17 amino acids. The germline V gene encodes CDR1 KGHSH and CDR2 LQKENI. Deletions cut 4 bases from V and 0 bases from J, with 13 bases between. CDR3 sequence reads: CASSLESGDSGANVLTF. The CDR3 DNA follows: TGTGCCAGCTCACTCGAGTCAGGGGACTCTGGGGCCAACGTCCTGACTTTC.

The V call is TRBV5-1, the J call TRBJ1-3, with TRBD1 matching 7 bases. The CDR3 spans 14 residues. Losses at the gene ends were 2 bases for V and 6 bases for J; bases not matched to a gene: 5. Germline CDR1 SGHRS, CDR2 YFSETQ. The DNA for the CDR3 is TGCGCCAGCAGCTTAACAGGGGAGGTAAACACCATATATTTT. As protein: CASSLTGEVNTIYF.

The chain employs TRBV5-1 and TRBJ2-7, with D perhaps matching TRBD1 (5 bases). Deletions cut 0 bases from V and 9 bases from J, with 19 bases between. CDR1 SGHRS and CDR2 YFSETQ come from the germline V gene. The CDR3 sequence is 15 residues long. The DNA for the CDR3 is TGCGCCAGCAGCTTGGGGCAGGGAACCTACGAGCGGCAGTACTTC. Translating it yields CASSLGQGTYERQYF.

The V gene is TRBV2, the J gene TRBJ2-5; TRBD1 agrees at 12 bases. Germline V gene sequence: CDR1 SNHLY, CDR2 FYNNEI. The CDR3 sequence is 15 residues long. V shed 4 bases, J shed 5 bases, and the junction held 5 bases outside the gene matches. The CDR3 reads CASSAGTGGFETQYF. The CDR3 DNA is TGTGCCAGCAGTGCCGGGACAGGGGGCTTCGAGACCCAGTACTTC.

CDR3 residues: CASSIDGQKITYEQYF. The CDR3 DNA reads as TGTGCCAGTAGTATAGATGGACAAAAAATAACCTACGAGCAGTACTTC. V and J are TRBV19 and TRBJ2-7; D possibly corresponds to TRBD1 (5 bases). Germline-derived CDR1 and CDR2 are LNHDA and SQIVND (reference sequence). This CDR3 has 16 amino acids. V was trimmed by 0 bases and J by 2 bases, leaving 14 bases between them.

The rearrangement links TRBV10-2 to TRBJ2-3; TRBD1 agrees at 10 bases. The V gene's germline CDR1 is WSHSY and CDR2 SAAADI. The CDR3 is made up of 14 amino acids. J gave up 4 bases and V 2 bases, and 0 bases lay outside the gene matches. The chain's CDR3 is CASSEGQGADTQYF. CDR3 sequence (DNA): TGCGCCAGCAGTGAGGGACAGGGGGCAGATACGCAGTATTTT.

The gene calls are TRBV9 and TRBJ2-7; tentatively, D is TRBD1 (6 bases). The germline gives CDR1 SGDLS, CDR2 YYNGEE. The CDR3 is 15 amino acids. Trimming removed 4 bases from V and 1 base from J, with 15 bases in between. CDR3 loop: CASSRTWTDSYEQYF. In nucleotides, the CDR3 is TGTGCCAGCAGCCGGACCTGGACAGATTCCTACGAGCAGTACTTC.